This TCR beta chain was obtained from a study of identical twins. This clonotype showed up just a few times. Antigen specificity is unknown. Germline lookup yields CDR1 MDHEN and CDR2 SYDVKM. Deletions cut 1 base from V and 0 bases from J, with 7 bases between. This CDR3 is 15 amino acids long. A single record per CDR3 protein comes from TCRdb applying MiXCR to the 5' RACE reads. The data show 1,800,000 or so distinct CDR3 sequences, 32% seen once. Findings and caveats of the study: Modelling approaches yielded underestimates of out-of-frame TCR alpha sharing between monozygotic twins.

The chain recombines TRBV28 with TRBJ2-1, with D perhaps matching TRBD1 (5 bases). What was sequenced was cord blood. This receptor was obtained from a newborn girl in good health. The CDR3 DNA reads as TGTGCCAGCAGTTTATACGACAGCTCCTACAATGAGCAGTTCTTC. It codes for CASSLYDSSYNEQFF. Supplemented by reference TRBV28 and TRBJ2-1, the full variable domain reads DVKVTQSSRYLVKRTGEKVFLECVQDMDHENMFWYRQDPGLGLRLIYFSYDVKMKEKGDIPEGYSVSREKKERFSLILESASTNQTSMYLCASSLYDSSYNEQFFGPGTRLTVL.